This paragraph reports one T cell receptor beta chain. Trimming stripped 6 bases from V and 0 bases from J, with 18 bases between. This CDR3 has 15 residues. Looked up from germline, CDR1 is SQVTM and CDR2 is ANQGSEA. This sample is part of a study of blood T cell repertoires in COVID-19. About the study: Collection of acute and convalescent COVID-19 samples took place in the United States, Italy and Spain. T cells, B-cell-depleted T cells, or PBMCs provided the cDNA or gDNA that served as material.

In the authors' methods: Reference gene primer amplification gave estimated nucleated cell counts. TCRdb keeps only in-frame clones here, not all; method: immunoSEQ multiplex PCR. V and J calls and clone size follow that table, whereas D and trimming were derived from the DNA. Of 50,000 to 75,000 clones in the sample, approximately 79% were seen once. The TCR sequence derives from an elderly woman with active or convalescent COVID-19. Sequenced: peripheral blood. V is TRBV29-1 and J is TRBJ2-7, with D possibly TRBD2 on 5 matching bases. CDR3 nucleotide sequence: TGCAGCGTCGGTCTTCCGTACGCGGGCTCCTACGAGCAGTACTTC. Its translation: CSVGLPYAGSYEQYF.